These 14 T cell receptor beta chains originate from one sample sequenced in a study of neurological immune-mediated disorders. TCRdb fed the 5' RACE reads into MiXCR, producing one record per CDR3 protein. Among 50,000 to 70,000 distinct CDR3 sequences listed, under 5% were seen once. Material: PBMCs. The receptor set was obtained from a young man with multiple sclerosis.

This clonotype was seen many times. The chain couples TRBV5-1 to TRBJ2-3, with D possibly being TRBD1 (6 bases). The germline V gene encodes CDR1 SGHRS and CDR2 YFSETQ. The ends were cut back, 0 bases at V and 1 base at J, with 6 bases in the middle. This CDR3 has 14 residues. The CDR3 nucleotides read TGCGCCAGCAGCTTGGACAGGGGCACAGATACGCAGTATTTT. Translating it yields CASSLDRGTDTQYF. Supplemented by reference TRBV5-1 and TRBJ2-3, the full variable domain reads KAGVTQTPRYLIKTRGQQVTLSCSPISGHRSVSWYQQTPGQGLQFLFEYFSETQRNKGNFPGRFSGRQFSNSRSEMNVSTLELGDSALYLCASSLDRGTDTQYFGPGTRLTVL.

This clonotype was found many times. The chain couples TRBV21-1 to TRBJ1-4; no check of the table's D call, TRBD1, against the DNA was made. TRBV21-1 is assigned pseudogene status. The CDR3 loop spans 15 amino acids. The CDR3 protein is CASSARPHRNEKLFF. CDR3 sequence (DNA): TGTGCCAGCAGCGCACGACCCCACAGGAATGAAAAACTGTTTTTT.

A few counts support this clonotype. V is TRBV12-3 or TRBV12-4 and J is TRBJ1-1, with no clear D. Trimming pared 5 bases from V and 9 bases from J, leaving 13 bases between. The CDR3 runs to 12 residues. The CDR3 loop is CASSGSGIQAFF. In nucleotides, the CDR3 is TGTGCCAGCAGTGGGTCGGGTATACAAGCTTTCTTT.

This clonotype was found a few times. V is TRBV10-2 and J is TRBJ1-4; 7 bases line up with TRBD1. With 10 bases clipped from V and 5 bases from J, the junction kept 4 bases outside the gene matches. The CDR3 totals 12 residues. Per germline, CDR1 WSHSY and CDR2 SAAADI. The CDR3 reads CATGQRNEKLFF. In DNA form, the CDR3 reads TGCGCCACGGGACAGAGGAATGAAAAACTGTTTTTT.

This clonotype was seen at least ten times. The chain combines TRBV29-1 with TRBJ2-3; 9 nucleotides line up with TRBD1. This CDR3 comprises 15 residues. Looked up from germline, CDR1 is SQVTM and CDR2 is ANQGSEA. With 4 bases clipped from V and 0 bases from J, the junction kept 5 bases outside the gene matches. The CDR3 here is CSVAKTGGSTDTQYF. DNA for the CDR3: TGCAGCGTTGCTAAGACAGGGGGAAGCACAGATACGCAGTATTTT.

At least ten counts were recorded for this clonotype. J is TRBJ2-6 and V is TRBV6-1; a possible D gene is TRBD1 (6 bases). The CDR3 length is 15 residues. Germline assignment: CDR1 MNHNS and CDR2 SASEGT. V was clipped by 6 bases and J by 3 bases, with 12 bases between them. The CDR3 reads CASRQGADGANVLTF. CDR3 in DNA: TGTGCCAGCAGACAGGGAGCAGATGGGGCCAACGTCCTGACTTTC.

This clonotype was counted at least ten times. The chain couples TRBV15 to TRBJ2-7, with no clear D. The CDR3 is 13 residues long. Between the trimmed V and J ends, which lost 0 bases and 0 bases, there was a span of 3 bases. Germline V gene sequence: CDR1 LNHNV, CDR2 YYDKDF (reference sequence). The CDR3 sequence is CATSRDTSYEQYF. CDR3 sequence (DNA): TGTGCCACCAGCAGAGACACCTCCTACGAGCAGTACTTC.

This clonotype was observed at least ten times. The chain uses TRBV20-1 and TRBJ1-2, with D hard to call. The CDR3 length is 14 residues. The V and J ends lost 6 bases and 4 bases respectively, with 18 bases between them. Germline V lookup: CDR1 DFQATT, CDR2 SNEGSKA (reference sequence). The CDR3 DNA reads TGCAGTGCGCCGAACGACTATGAGGCCTATGGCTACACCTTC. Its protein product is CSAPNDYEAYGYTF.

This clonotype came up a few times. J is TRBJ2-1 and V is TRBV27; no reliable D call. The CDR3 spans 14 residues. Per the germline V gene, CDR1 is MNHEY and CDR2 is SMNVEV (reference sequence). V shed 6 bases and J shed 4 bases, with 13 bases lying between them. The CDR3 DNA follows: TGTGCCAGCAGGGACGCCGGTCTTTACAATGAGCAGTTCTTC. Its protein product is CASRDAGLYNEQFF.

This clonotype was detected many times. The chain is built from TRBV10-3 and TRBJ1-1; maybe TRBD1 (6 bases). Trimming pared 6 bases from V and 1 base from J, leaving 9 bases between. This CDR3 is built from 13 residues. Germline loops: CDR1 ENHRY, CDR2 SYGVKD. The DNA for the CDR3 is TGTGCCATCAGACAGGACAGGAACACTGAAGCTTTCTTT. Its translation is CAIRQDRNTEAFF.

This clonotype was recorded many times. The chain is built from TRBV20-1 and TRBJ2-3; 7 bases match TRBD2. The germline gives CDR1 DFQATT, CDR2 SNEGSKA (reference sequence). J gave up 6 bases and V 0 bases, and 6 bases lay outside the gene matches. The CDR3 consists of 14 residues. CDR3 sequence reads: CSARDSGPRDTQYF. In DNA form, the CDR3 reads TGCAGTGCTAGAGATAGCGGGCCGAGGGATACGCAGTATTTT.

This clonotype appeared many times. The chain joins TRBV5-1 to TRBJ2-3; TRBD1 matches at 9 bases. Germline V CDR1 and CDR2: SGHRS, YFSETQ. The V segment lost 3 bases and the J segment 2 bases; nucleotides outside the gene matches: 4. The CDR3 contains 15 residues. Here the CDR3 DNA reads TGCGCCAGCAGCTCGGGACAGGGCCCCACAGATACGCAGTATTTT. Protein sequence: CASSSGQGPTDTQYF.

This clonotype was recorded at least ten times. The rearrangement links TRBV12-3 or TRBV12-4 to TRBJ1-2; 11 positions agree with TRBD1. With 5 bases clipped from V and 8 bases from J, the junction kept 4 bases outside the gene matches. The CDR3 is 13 amino acids. The CDR3 DNA follows: TGTGCCAGCAGTCAGGGACAGGGGGGCGGCTACACCTTC. It translates to CASSQGQGGGYTF.

This clonotype was seen ten or more times. The CDR3 spells CASSSDKQPQHF. The CDR3 coding sequence is TGTGCCAGCAGTTCGGATAAGCAGCCCCAGCATTTT. The chain carries TRBV6-6 and TRBJ1-5; D is ambiguous. Deletions cut 4 bases from V and 7 bases from J, with 8 bases between. Germline lookup yields CDR1 MNHNY and CDR2 SVGAGI (reference sequence). The CDR3 runs 12 residues.